The 20 T cell receptor beta chains in this list originate from one sample, sequenced in a study of T cells of healthy individuals. One entry per CDR3 protein, called by TCRdb with MiXCR from the 5' RACE reads. The top ten hold around 4.5% of the sample, which has around 63,000 distinct CDR3 sequences, 15% to 20% seen once. These receptors all stem from a human donor in good health.

The V call is TRBV6-5, the J call TRBJ2-1; 7 nucleotides match TRBD2. The CDR3 totals 17 residues. Germline values: CDR1 MNHEY, CDR2 SVGAGI. J was trimmed by 4 bases and V by 2 bases; bases with no gene match: 11. CDR3 in amino acids: CASSYGRGIMPYNEQFF. CDR3 coding DNA: TGTGCCAGCAGTTACGGGCGGGGGATCATGCCTTACAATGAGCAGTTCTTC.

The rearrangement joins TRBV4-1 to TRBJ2-5; D may match TRBD1 or TRBD2 (5 bases each). The CDR3 totals 16 residues. The V gene's germline CDR1 is MGHRA and CDR2 YSYEKL. The V end lost 1 base, the J end lost 2 bases, and 14 bases lay between the germline ends. The CDR3 here is CASSQGDQYFQETQYF. CDR3 nucleotides: TGCGCCAGCAGCCAAGGGGACCAATACTTTCAAGAGACCCAGTACTTC.

This clonotype was picked up many times. The chain is built from TRBV4-1 and TRBJ2-1; a weak D match, TRBD2 (6 bases). Germline CDR1 and CDR2: MGHRA and YSYEKL. The CDR3 has 15 residues. V was cut by 4 bases and J by 3 bases, with 13 bases left in between. The CDR3 is CASSPLAGFYNEQFF. CDR3 DNA sequence: TGCGCCAGCAGCCCGCTCGCGGGGTTCTACAATGAGCAGTTCTTC.

This sequence joins TRBV27 and TRBJ2-3; TRBD2 aligns across 11 bases. The V gene end was trimmed by 2 bases and the J gene end by 4 bases; junction bases not matched to a gene: 23. The CDR3 totals 22 residues. Germline V gene data show CDR1 as MNHEY and CDR2 as SMNVEV (reference sequence). CDR3 DNA: TGTGCCAGCAGTTTAATCGGTCTACTAGCGGGAGAAGGGAAGGGGTCGGCAGATACGCAGTATTTT. This translates into CASSLIGLLAGEGKGSADTQYF.

The J gene is TRBJ2-2, the V gene TRBV21-1; the D segment call TRBD1 is taken from the table without a DNA check. TRBV21-1 represents a pseudogene. There are 16 residues in the CDR3. In nucleotides, the CDR3 is TGTGCCGGGTCCCGGGAGAAGGTGGGGTTAGCCGGGGAGCTGTTTTTT. Its translation: CAGSREKVGLAGELFF.

This clonotype appeared many times. The chain links TRBV6-5 to TRBJ2-3; D could derive from TRBD1 or TRBD2 (5 bases each). Trimming removed 6 bases at V and 0 bases at J, with 7 bases between. The CDR3 is 13 residues long. Germline V gene data show CDR1 as MNHEY and CDR2 as SVGAGI. CDR3 DNA: TGTGCCAGCAGAAGGGACAGCACAGATACGCAGTATTTT. Its protein is CASRRDSTDTQYF.

This clonotype turned up a few times. The V call is TRBV6-2 or TRBV6-3, the J call TRBJ1-6, with TRBD1 matching over 9 bases. Germline values: CDR1 MNHEY, CDR2 SVGEGT. J gave up 0 bases and V 5 bases, and 5 bases lay outside the gene matches. CDR3 length: 17 amino acids. CDR3 amino acids: CASSPGTGSSYNSPLHF. The CDR3 bases are TGTGCCAGCAGTCCCGGGACAGGGAGCTCCTATAATTCACCCCTCCACTTT.

This clonotype was seen a handful of times. The chain combines TRBV4-1 with TRBJ2-5; D is possibly TRBD2 (6 bases). There are 14 residues in the CDR3. V lost 1 base and J lost 5, with 11 bases in between. Germline V CDR1 and CDR2: MGHRA, YSYEKL. CDR3 in DNA: TGCGCCAGCAGCCAAGGCTTCGGGAGCGAGACCCAGTACTTC. Its translation is CASSQGFGSETQYF.

Ten or more counts support this clonotype. The gene calls are TRBV15 and TRBJ2-1; maybe TRBD1 (5 bases). The length of the CDR3 is 16 residues. The V gene's germline CDR1 is LNHNV and CDR2 YYDKDF (reference sequence). V lost 1 base to trimming and J lost 8 bases, with 18 bases between them. The CDR3 sequence: CATSRGVQGSGDEQFF. In DNA form, the CDR3 reads TGTGCCACCAGCAGAGGAGTGCAGGGTTCTGGGGATGAGCAGTTCTTC.

This clonotype was detected only a few times. A much larger clone lies one base from this, so it may be a read error. CDR3 bases: TGCAGCGTTGAAGACTACAACTTC. It encodes CSVEDYNF. This sequence joins TRBV29-1 and TRBJ1-2; no definite D call. The germline gives CDR1 SQVTM, CDR2 ANQGSEA. This CDR3 region has 8 residues.

This clonotype occurred a few times. The rearrangement uses TRBV6-2 or TRBV6-3 and TRBJ2-5; possible D gene TRBD1, 6 bases. The CDR3 runs to 15 residues. The V gene lost 5 bases and the J gene lost 1 base, with 14 bases spanning the gap. The germline gives CDR1 MNHEY, CDR2 SVGEGT. The CDR3 protein is CASSPTWTVQETQYF. The CDR3 DNA follows: TGTGCCAGCAGTCCGACCTGGACAGTCCAAGAGACCCAGTACTTC.

This clonotype was detected many times. V is TRBV6-5 and J is TRBJ1-3; 8 bases map to TRBD1. V gave up 4 bases and J gave up 2 bases; unmatched junction bases: 4. The V gene's germline CDR1 is MNHEY and CDR2 SVGAGI. The CDR3 has 15 amino acids. The CDR3 reads CASSFQGAPGNTIYF. CDR3 sequence (DNA): TGTGCCAGCAGTTTCCAGGGGGCGCCTGGAAACACCATATATTTT.

This clonotype was counted at least ten times. The V and J genes are TRBV20-1 and TRBJ2-5; 8 bases are shared with TRBD2. The CDR3 consists of 15 residues. The J segment lost 1 base and the V segment lost 2 bases, leaving 6 bases of the junction unmatched. Germline V gives CDR1 DFQATT, CDR2 SNEGSKA (reference sequence). Here the CDR3 DNA reads TGCAGTGCTAGATCGGGGGGGGGAAGCCAAGAGACCCAGTACTTC. Protein: CSARSGGGSQETQYF.

This clonotype was seen ten or more times. V is TRBV6-6 and J is TRBJ2-7; TRBD1 might be the D (5 bases). The CDR3 covers 16 residues. Germline V CDR1 and CDR2: MNHNY, SVGAGI (reference sequence). Trimming took 7 bases from V and 11 from J, leaving 30 bases between them. The CDR3 DNA reads as TGTGCCAGCAACCTCTCCAGGGCCTCTCAACCTTGCGAAGAGTACTTC. Encoded protein: CASNLSRASQPCEEYF.

This clonotype has ten or more counts. The genes are TRBV28 and TRBJ1-1, with 8 nucleotides matching TRBD1. With V trimmed by 3 bases and J by 3 bases, 9 bases remained unmatched. The CDR3 totals 16 residues. The V gene's germline CDR1 is MDHEN and CDR2 SYDVKM. CDR3 in amino acids: CASSFGSAQGDTEAFF. The CDR3 DNA is TGTGCCAGCAGTTTTGGTTCGGCACAGGGGGACACTGAAGCTTTCTTT. The whole variable domain, filled in from reference TRBV28 and TRBJ1-1, reads DVKVTQSSRYLVKRTGEKVFLECVQDMDHENMFWYRQDPGLGLRLIYFSYDVKMKEKGDIPEGYSVSREKKERFSLILESASTNQTSMYLCASSFGSAQGDTEAFFGQGTRLTVV.

The table lists this clonotype with many counts. V and J are TRBV21-1 and TRBJ1-2. TRBV21-1 is a documented pseudogene. This CDR3 comprises 11 residues. The CDR3, as DNA: TGTGCCAGCAGCAAACACTATGGCTACACCTTC. Encoded protein: CASSKHYGYTF.

The DNA of the CDR3 is TGTGCCACCAGTGATATGGACAGTAACTATGGCTACACCTTC. The encoded protein is CATSDMDSNYGYTF. V gene TRBV24-1 combines with J gene TRBJ1-2, with a tentative D call TRBD1 (6 bases). The germline V gene encodes CDR1 KGHDR and CDR2 SFDVKD. CDR3 length equals 14 residues. V gave up 3 bases and J gave up 1 base, with 8 bases separating them.

This clonotype was found once. The chain links TRBV5-6 to TRBJ2-7; the D is unclear. The CDR3 has 12 residues. Per germline, CDR1 SGHDT and CDR2 YYEEEE. Trimming stripped 1 base from V and 3 bases from J, with 5 bases between. CDR3 protein: CASSLPYYEQYF. Here the CDR3 DNA reads TGTGCCAGCAGCTTGCCGTACTACGAGCAGTACTTC.

There are a few counts of this clonotype. The chain has TRBV20-1 and TRBJ2-2, with 9 bases matching TRBD2. Germline V gene sequence: CDR1 DFQATT, CDR2 SNEGSKA (reference sequence). V gave up 2 bases and J gave up 0 bases; unmatched junction bases: 4. CDR3 length: 16 residues. CDR3 residues: CSARLAGQANTGELFF. The CDR3 coding sequence is TGCAGTGCTAGACTAGCGGGACAAGCGAACACCGGGGAGCTGTTTTTT.

This clonotype was counted many times. V gene TRBV29-1 combines with J gene TRBJ1-3; no reliable D call. The CDR3 is 12 residues long. Trimming removed 7 bases at V and 0 bases at J, with 7 bases between. Germline CDR1 is SQVTM and CDR2 is ANQGSEA. As DNA, the CDR3 is TGCAGCGGAGAGAGCTCTGGAAACACCATATATTTT. Encoded protein: CSGESSGNTIYF.